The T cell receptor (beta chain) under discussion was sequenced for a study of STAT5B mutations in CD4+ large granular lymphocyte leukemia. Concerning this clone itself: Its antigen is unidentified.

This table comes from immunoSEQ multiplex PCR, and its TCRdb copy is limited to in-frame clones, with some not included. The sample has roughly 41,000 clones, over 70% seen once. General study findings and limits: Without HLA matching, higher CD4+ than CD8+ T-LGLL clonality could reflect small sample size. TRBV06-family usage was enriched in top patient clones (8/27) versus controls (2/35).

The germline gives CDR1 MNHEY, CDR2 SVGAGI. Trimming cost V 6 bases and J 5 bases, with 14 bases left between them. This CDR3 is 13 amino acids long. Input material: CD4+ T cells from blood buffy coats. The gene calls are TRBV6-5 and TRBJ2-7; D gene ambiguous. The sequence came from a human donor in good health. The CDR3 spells CASSEPQSHEQYF. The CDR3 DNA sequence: TGTGCCAGCAGCGAACCCCAATCCCACGAGCAGTACTTC.